This T cell receptor beta chain stems from a study of cytomegalovirus exposure and HLA in healthy donors. The PCR had 60 Vbeta and 13 Jbeta primers. TCRdb's table, derived via immunoSEQ multiplex PCR, lists solely in-frame clones and lacks some. This specimen shows under 150,000 clones; the ten leading clones hold 2%. This CDR3 region has 14 residues. The germline gives CDR1 MDHEN, CDR2 SYDVKM. V was shortened by 6 bases and J by 5 bases, with 17 bases between the two germline ends. Concerning this clone: Antigen unknown.

The study, taken as a whole, reports: Being indistinguishable, some V segments were excluded, TRBV6-2 and TRBV6-3 among them. Highest at DRB1 and lowest at HLA-C, TCR association rates differed among HLA loci in a later analysis. A missense variant in DCLRE1C was later tied to TCR beta V- and J-gene trimming.

The J gene is TRBJ2-7, the V gene TRBV28; D is unclear. The material sequenced was PBMCs. The source is an older woman in good health and CMV-seronegative. The CDR3: CASRVGPIIDEQYF. In nucleotides, the CDR3 is TGTGCCAGCAGAGTTGGGCCGATCATAGACGAGCAGTACTTC.